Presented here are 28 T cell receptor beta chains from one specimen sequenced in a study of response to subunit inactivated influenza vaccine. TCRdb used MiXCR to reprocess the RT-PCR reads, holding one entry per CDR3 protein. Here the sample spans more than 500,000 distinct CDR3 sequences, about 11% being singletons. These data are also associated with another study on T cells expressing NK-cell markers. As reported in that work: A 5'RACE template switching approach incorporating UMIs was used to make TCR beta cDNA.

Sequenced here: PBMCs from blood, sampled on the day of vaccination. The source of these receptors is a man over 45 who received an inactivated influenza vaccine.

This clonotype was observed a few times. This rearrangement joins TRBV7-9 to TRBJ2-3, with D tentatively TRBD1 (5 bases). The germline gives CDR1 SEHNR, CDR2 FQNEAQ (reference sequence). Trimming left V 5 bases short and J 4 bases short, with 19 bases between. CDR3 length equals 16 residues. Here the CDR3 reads CASSTATRVVADTQYF. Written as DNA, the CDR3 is TGTGCCAGCAGCACCGCCACCAGGGTAGTCGCAGATACGCAGTATTTT.

The CDR3 reads CASRRGNTEAFF. The DNA of the CDR3 is TGTGCCAGTAGACGGGGGAACACTGAAGCTTTCTTT. The chain is built from TRBV19 and TRBJ1-1; no definite D call. The V and J ends lost 6 bases and 1 base respectively, with 6 bases between them. The CDR3 runs to 12 residues. CDR1 LNHDA and CDR2 SQIVND come from the germline V gene (reference sequence).

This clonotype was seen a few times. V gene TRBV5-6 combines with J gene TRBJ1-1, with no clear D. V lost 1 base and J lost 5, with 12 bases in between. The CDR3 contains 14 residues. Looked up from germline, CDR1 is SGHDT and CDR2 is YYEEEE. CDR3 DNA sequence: TGTGCCAGCAGCTTGAAAGGCCCACGGACTGAAGCTTTCTTT. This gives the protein CASSLKGPRTEAFF.

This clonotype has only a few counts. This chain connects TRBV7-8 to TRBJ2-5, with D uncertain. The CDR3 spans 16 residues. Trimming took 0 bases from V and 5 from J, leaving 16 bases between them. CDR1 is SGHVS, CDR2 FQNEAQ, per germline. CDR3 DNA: TGTGCCAGCAGCTTAGCTGCTGGCCTCGCGATGGAGACCCAGTACTTC. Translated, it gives CASSLAAGLAMETQYF.

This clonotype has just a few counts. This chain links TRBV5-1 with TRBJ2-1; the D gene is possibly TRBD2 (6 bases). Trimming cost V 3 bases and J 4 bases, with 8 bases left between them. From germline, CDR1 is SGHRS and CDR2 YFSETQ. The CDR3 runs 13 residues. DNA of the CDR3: TGCGCCAGCAGCTGGGACTTTTACAATGAGCAGTTCTTC. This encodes CASSWDFYNEQFF.

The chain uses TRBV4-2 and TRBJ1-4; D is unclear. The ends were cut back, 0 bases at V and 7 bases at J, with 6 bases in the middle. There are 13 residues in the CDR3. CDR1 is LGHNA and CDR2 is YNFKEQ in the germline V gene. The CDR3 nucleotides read TGTGCCAGCAGCCAAGAGGTTTCTGAAAAACTGTTTTTT. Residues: CASSQEVSEKLFF.

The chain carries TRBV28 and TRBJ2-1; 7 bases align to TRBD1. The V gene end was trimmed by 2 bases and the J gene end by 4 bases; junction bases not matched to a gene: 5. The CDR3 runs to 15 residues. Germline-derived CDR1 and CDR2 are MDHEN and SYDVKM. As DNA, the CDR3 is TGTGCCAGCAGTTTAATCGGGACAGATTACAATGAGCAGTTCTTC. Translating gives CASSLIGTDYNEQFF.

CDR3 in DNA: TGTGCCAGCAGCCCACGTCAACGACAGGGCTACGACGAGCAGTACTTC. This encodes CASSPRQRQGYDEQYF. V is TRBV3-1 and J is TRBJ2-7, with TRBD1 identical over 7 bases. CDR3 size: 16 residues. From germline, CDR1 is LGHDT and CDR2 YNNKEL (reference sequence). The ends lost 4 bases at V and 5 bases at J; junction bases unmatched: 14.

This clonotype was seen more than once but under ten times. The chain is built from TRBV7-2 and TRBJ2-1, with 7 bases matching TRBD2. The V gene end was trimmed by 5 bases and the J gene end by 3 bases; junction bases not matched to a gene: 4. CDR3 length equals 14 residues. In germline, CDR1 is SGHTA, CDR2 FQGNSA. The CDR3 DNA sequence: TGTGCCAGCAGCCTGGGACTACACTACAATGAGCAGTTCTTC. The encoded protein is CASSLGLHYNEQFF.

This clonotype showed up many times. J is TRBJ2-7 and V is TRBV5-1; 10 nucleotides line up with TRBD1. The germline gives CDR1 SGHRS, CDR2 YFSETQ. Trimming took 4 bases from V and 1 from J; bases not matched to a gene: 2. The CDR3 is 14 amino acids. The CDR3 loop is CASSRDRGSYEQYF. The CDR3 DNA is TGCGCCAGCAGCCGGGACAGGGGTTCCTACGAGCAGTACTTC.

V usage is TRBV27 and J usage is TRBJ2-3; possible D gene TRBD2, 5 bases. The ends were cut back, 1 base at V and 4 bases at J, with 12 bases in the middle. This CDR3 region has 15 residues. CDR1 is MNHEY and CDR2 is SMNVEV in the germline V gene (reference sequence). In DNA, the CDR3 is TGTGCCAGCAGTTTATGGCCCGGGGTGGCAGATACGCAGTATTTT. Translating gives CASSLWPGVADTQYF.

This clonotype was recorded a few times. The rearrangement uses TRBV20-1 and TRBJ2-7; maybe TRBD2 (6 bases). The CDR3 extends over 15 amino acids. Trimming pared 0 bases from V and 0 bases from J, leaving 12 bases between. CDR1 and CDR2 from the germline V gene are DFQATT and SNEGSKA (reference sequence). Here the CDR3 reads CSARDLETSSYEQYF. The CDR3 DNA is TGCAGTGCTAGAGATCTCGAGACTAGCTCCTACGAGCAGTACTTC.

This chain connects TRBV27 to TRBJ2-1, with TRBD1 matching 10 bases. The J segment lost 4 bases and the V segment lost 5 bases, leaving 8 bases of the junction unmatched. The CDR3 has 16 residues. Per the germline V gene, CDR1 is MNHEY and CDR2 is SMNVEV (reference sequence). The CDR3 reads CASSRLTGGAYNEQFF. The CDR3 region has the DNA TGTGCCAGCAGTCGCTTGACAGGGGGCGCATACAATGAGCAGTTCTTC.

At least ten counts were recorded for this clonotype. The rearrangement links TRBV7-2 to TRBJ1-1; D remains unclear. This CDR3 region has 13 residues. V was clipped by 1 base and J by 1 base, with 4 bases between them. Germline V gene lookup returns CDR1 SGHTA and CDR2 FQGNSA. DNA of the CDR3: TGTGCCAGCAGCTTAGTACAGAACACTGAAGCTTTCTTT. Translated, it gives CASSLVQNTEAFF.

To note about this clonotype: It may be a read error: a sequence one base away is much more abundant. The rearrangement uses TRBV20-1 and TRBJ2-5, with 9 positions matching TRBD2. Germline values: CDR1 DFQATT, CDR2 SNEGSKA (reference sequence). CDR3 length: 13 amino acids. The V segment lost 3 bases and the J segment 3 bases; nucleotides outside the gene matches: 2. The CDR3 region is CSASVAGEETQYF. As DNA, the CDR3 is TGCAGTGCTAGCGTAGCGGGGGAAGAGACCCAGTACTTC.

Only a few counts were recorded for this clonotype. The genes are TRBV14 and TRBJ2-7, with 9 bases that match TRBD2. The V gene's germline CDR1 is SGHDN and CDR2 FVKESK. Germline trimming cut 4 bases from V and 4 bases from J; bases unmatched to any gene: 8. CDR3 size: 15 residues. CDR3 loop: CASSRSLGLAYEQYF. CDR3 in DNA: TGTGCCAGCAGCCGATCTTTGGGACTAGCTTACGAGCAGTACTTC.

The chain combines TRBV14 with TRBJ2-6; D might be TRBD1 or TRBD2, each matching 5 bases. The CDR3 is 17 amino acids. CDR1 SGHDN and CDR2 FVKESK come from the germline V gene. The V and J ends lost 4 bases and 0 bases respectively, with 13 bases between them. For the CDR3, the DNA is TGTGCCAGCAGCCGGTATGAGGGGCCCTCTGGGGCCAACGTCCTGACTTTC. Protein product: CASSRYEGPSGANVLTF.

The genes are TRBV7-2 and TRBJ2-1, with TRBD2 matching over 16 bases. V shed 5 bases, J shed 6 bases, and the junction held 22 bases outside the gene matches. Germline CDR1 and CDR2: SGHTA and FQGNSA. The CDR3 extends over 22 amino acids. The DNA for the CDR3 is TGTGCCAGCAGCGCTCCGGGACTAGCGGGAGGGCCATGGAGTAGGGGTGGCAATGAGCAGTTCTTC. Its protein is CASSAPGLAGGPWSRGGNEQFF. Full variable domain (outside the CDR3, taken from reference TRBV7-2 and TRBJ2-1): GAGVSQSPSNKVTEKGKDVELRCDPISGHTALYWYRQSLGQGLEFLIYFQGNSAPDKSGLPSDRFSAERTGGSVSTLTIQRTQQEDSAVYLCASSAPGLAGGPWSRGGNEQFFGPGTRLTVL.

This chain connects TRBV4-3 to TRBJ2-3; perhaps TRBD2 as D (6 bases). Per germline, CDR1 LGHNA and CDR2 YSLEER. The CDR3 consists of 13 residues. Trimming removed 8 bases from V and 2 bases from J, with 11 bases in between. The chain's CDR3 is CASGRGITDTQYF. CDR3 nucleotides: TGCGCCAGCGGGCGGGGTATCACAGATACGCAGTATTTT.

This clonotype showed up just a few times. CDR3 sequence reads: CASSLAVGLAGTYNEQFF. For the CDR3, the DNA is TGTGCCAGCAGCTTAGCGGTCGGGCTAGCGGGGACCTACAATGAGCAGTTCTTC. The rearrangement uses TRBV7-8 and TRBJ2-1; the match to TRBD2 covers 9 bases. With V trimmed by 0 bases and J by 2 bases, 8 bases remained unmatched. This CDR3 is 18 amino acids long. Germline values: CDR1 SGHVS, CDR2 FQNEAQ.

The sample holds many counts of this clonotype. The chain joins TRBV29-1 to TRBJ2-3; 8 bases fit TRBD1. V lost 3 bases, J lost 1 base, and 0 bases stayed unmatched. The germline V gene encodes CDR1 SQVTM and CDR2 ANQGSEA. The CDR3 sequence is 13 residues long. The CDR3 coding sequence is TGCAGCGTTGAGGACAGGGGCACAGATACGCAGTATTTT. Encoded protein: CSVEDRGTDTQYF.

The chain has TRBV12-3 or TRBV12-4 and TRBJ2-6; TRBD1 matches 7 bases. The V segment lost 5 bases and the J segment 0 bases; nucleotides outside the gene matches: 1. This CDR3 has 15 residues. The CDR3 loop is CASSTGVSGANVLTF. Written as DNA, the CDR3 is TGTGCCAGCAGTACAGGGGTCTCTGGGGCCAACGTCCTGACTTTC.

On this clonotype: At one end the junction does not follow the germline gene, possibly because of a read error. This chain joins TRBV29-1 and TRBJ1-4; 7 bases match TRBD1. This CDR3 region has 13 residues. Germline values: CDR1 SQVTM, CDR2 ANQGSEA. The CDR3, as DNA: TGCAGCGTCGAAGACAGGGTTGGTGAAAAACTGTTTTTT. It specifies CSVEDRVGEKLFF.

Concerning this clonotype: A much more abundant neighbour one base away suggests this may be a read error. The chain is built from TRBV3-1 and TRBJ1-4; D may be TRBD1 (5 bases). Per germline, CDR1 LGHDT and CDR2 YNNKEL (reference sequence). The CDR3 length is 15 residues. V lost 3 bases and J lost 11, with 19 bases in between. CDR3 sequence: CASSHSSGGRDKLFF. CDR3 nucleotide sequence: TGTGCCAGCAGCCATTCATCTGGGGGTAGGGATAAACTGTTTTTT.

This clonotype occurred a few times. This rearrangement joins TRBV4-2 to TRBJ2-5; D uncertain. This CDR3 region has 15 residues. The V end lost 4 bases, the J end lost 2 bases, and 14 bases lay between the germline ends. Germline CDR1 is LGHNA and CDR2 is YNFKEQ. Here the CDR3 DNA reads TGTGCCAGCAGCCGAAGGGCTAACAAACAAGAGACCCAGTACTTC. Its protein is CASSRRANKQETQYF.

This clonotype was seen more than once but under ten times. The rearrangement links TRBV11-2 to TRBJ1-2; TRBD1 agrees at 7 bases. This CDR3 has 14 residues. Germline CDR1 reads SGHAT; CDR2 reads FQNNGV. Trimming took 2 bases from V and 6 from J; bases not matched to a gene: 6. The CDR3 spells CASSLITTGDGYTF. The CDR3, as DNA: TGTGCCAGCAGCTTAATTACCACAGGGGATGGCTACACCTTC.

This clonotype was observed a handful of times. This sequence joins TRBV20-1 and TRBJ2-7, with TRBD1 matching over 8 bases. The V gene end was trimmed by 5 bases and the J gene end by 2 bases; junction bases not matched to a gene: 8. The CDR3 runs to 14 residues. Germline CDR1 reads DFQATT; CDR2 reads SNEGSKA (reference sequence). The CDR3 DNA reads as TGCAGTGCTCCCGGGACAGGAGGCCCCTACGAGCAGTACTTC. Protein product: CSAPGTGGPYEQYF.

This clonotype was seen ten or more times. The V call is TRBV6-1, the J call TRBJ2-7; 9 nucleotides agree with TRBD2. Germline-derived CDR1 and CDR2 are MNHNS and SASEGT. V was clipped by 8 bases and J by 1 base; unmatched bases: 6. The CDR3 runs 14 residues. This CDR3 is CASPASGTSYEQYF. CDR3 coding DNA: TGTGCCAGCCCCGCTAGCGGGACTTCCTACGAGCAGTACTTC.